Below, 4 T cell receptor beta chains from the same sample are listed, as sequenced in a study of cytomegalovirus exposure and HLA in healthy donors. PCR was performed using 60 Vbeta and 13 Jbeta primers. Profiling relied on immunoSEQ multiplex PCR, and the TCRdb table lists in-frame clones only, not all of them. The sample contains around 130,000 clones, roughly 69% of which appear only once. Sequencing was performed on PBMCs. The source is a human donor in good health.

The chain employs TRBV6-1 and TRBJ2-2, with TRBD1 identical over 8 bases. V lost 4 bases and J lost 1; bases outside the gene matches: 5. This CDR3 has 16 residues. Germline-derived CDR1 and CDR2 are MNHNS and SASEGT. The CDR3 spells CASSADRGRNTGELFF. The DNA for the CDR3 is TGTGCCAGCAGTGCAGACAGGGGCCGGAACACCGGGGAGCTGTTTTTT.

The genes are TRBV29-1 and TRBJ1-1, with 7 bases lining up with TRBD1. After removal of 7 bases from V and 0 bases from J, the junction contained 11 bases not matched to a gene. The CDR3 extends over 15 amino acids. The germline gives CDR1 SQVTM, CDR2 ANQGSEA. The CDR3 is CSAGQTIKMNTEAFF. The CDR3 DNA follows: TGCAGCGCGGGACAGACCATCAAAATGAACACTGAAGCTTTCTTT.

This CDR3 reads CASGGTALRNTEAFF. The DNA for the CDR3 is TGTGCCAGCGGAGGGACAGCCTTGAGGAACACTGAAGCTTTCTTT. The chain couples TRBV7-8 to TRBJ1-1; 7 bases are a match to TRBD1. The V segment lost 8 bases and the J segment 1 base; nucleotides outside the gene matches: 10. This CDR3 has 15 residues. Germline V CDR1 and CDR2: SGHVS, FQNEAQ.

The V and J genes are TRBV19 and TRBJ1-1, with 7 bases lining up with TRBD1. This CDR3 contains 14 residues. Germline V gene sequence: CDR1 LNHDA, CDR2 SQIVND (reference sequence). V shed 3 bases, J shed 6 bases, and the junction held 7 bases outside the gene matches. CDR3 region: CASSILKGAPEAFF. DNA for the CDR3: TGTGCCAGTAGTATTCTAAAGGGGGCCCCTGAAGCTTTCTTT.